Below are 16 T cell receptor beta chains sequenced from a single sample in a study of CD8+ T cells in alopecia areata. As the sequencing template, cDNA was produced by extracting RNA and reverse transcribing it. Sequencing was performed with immunoSEQ multiplex PCR; in TCRdb, only in-frame clones are kept and a portion is missing. The table shows 150,000 to 200,000 clones, with about 65% occurring only once. The treatment is: oral pan-JAK inhibitor, 5-10 mg twice daily. The sample consisted of CD4+ T cells sorted from blood, taken at roughly week 49, from a patient treated with tofacitinib. These receptors were collected from a human donor with alopecia areata.

The chain is built from TRBV19 and TRBJ2-6; TRBD1 matches at 7 bases. Per germline, CDR1 LNHDA and CDR2 SQIVND (reference sequence). The V gene end was trimmed by 6 bases and the J gene end by 5 bases; junction bases not matched to a gene: 7. There are 15 residues in the CDR3. CDR3 protein: CASSDRVERANVLTF. The CDR3 coding sequence is TGTGCCAGTAGCGACAGGGTGGAGAGGGCCAACGTCCTGACTTTC.

The chain is built from TRBV30 and TRBJ2-1; 12 bases fit TRBD2. V shed 2 bases, J shed 9 bases, and the junction held 17 bases outside the gene matches. The CDR3 is 18 residues long. The V gene's germline CDR1 is GTSNPN and CDR2 SVGIG (reference sequence). The CDR3 DNA sequence: TGTGCCTGGAGTCGGGCCCGGACTAGCGGGAACAATCTTCTTGAGCAGTTCTTC. Translated, it gives CAWSRARTSGNNLLEQFF.

This chain joins TRBV2 and TRBJ1-6; tentatively, D is TRBD1 (5 bases). V lost 8 bases and J lost 9, with 14 bases in between. The CDR3 consists of 13 residues. Germline CDR1 is SNHLY and CDR2 is FYNNEI. The CDR3 DNA reads TGTGCCAGCGACCGGGGACCTGGTTCACCCCTCCACTTT. Translated, it gives CASDRGPGSPLHF.

The V call is TRBV5-6, the J call TRBJ1-2; D is unresolved. This CDR3 spans 13 amino acids. Deletions cut 3 bases from V and 4 bases from J, with 10 bases between. Germline CDR1 reads SGHDT; CDR2 reads YYEEEE. CDR3 sequence: CASSSRNGYGYTF. The CDR3 DNA reads as TGTGCCAGCAGCTCAAGGAACGGCTATGGCTACACCTTC. The full variable domain, with the rest looked up from reference TRBV5-6 and TRBJ1-2, is DAGVTQSPTHLIKTRGQQVTLRCSPKSGHDTVSWYQQALGQGPQFIFQYYEEEERQRGNFPDRFSGHQFPNYSSELNVNALLLGDSALYLCASSSRNGYGYTFGSGTRLTVV.

The rearrangement links TRBV2 to TRBJ1-5; no firm D call. Deletions cut 7 bases from V and 7 bases from J, with 17 bases between. The CDR3 consists of 14 residues. CDR1 is SNHLY and CDR2 is FYNNEI in the germline V gene. Here the CDR3 reads CASNRRDAGQPQHF. The CDR3 region has the DNA TGTGCCAGCAACCGGAGGGATGCTGGGCAGCCCCAGCATTTT.

This rearrangement joins TRBV7-7 to TRBJ2-2, with no clear D. V gave up 3 bases and J gave up 3 bases, with 8 bases separating them. Germline V CDR1 and CDR2: SSHAT, FNYEAQ (reference sequence). The CDR3 totals 14 residues. CDR3 residues: CASSLLGDTGELFF. The CDR3 region has the DNA TGTGCCAGCAGCTTGCTCGGCGACACCGGGGAGCTGTTTTTT.

The CDR3 reads CASTSDRGLGEQYF. CDR3 DNA sequence: TGTGCCAGCACCTCGGACAGGGGGCTTGGGGAGCAGTACTTC. The chain links TRBV6-6 to TRBJ2-7; 11 bases align to TRBD1. This CDR3 has 14 residues. Trimming removed 7 bases from V and 7 bases from J; junction bases left unmatched: 9. Germline V gene sequence: CDR1 MNHNY, CDR2 SVGAGI (reference sequence).

This clone was recorded at least ten times. The V gene is TRBV19, the J gene TRBJ2-1; 12 nucleotides agree with TRBD2. The CDR3 runs to 15 residues. V lost 4 bases, J lost 5 bases, and 3 bases stayed unmatched. In germline, CDR1 is LNHDA, CDR2 SQIVND (reference sequence). The CDR3 nucleotides are TGTGCCAGTAGTACTCTAGCGGGGGGGCACAATGAGCAGTTCTTC. Its protein is CASSTLAGGHNEQFF.

As to this clone: Distinct nucleotide sequences in the sample also encode this CDR3. This sequence joins TRBV18 and TRBJ1-2; the match to TRBD1 covers 7 bases. The trim removed 3 bases at V and 3 bases at J, leaving 1 base unmatched. The CDR3 runs 13 residues. Germline V lookup: CDR1 KGHSH, CDR2 LQKENI. The CDR3: CASSPGTDYGYTF. The CDR3 bases are TGTGCCAGCTCACCCGGGACAGACTATGGCTACACCTTC.

This clone is a singleton in its sample. The rearrangement uses TRBV18 and TRBJ2-3; no firm D call. Germline assignment: CDR1 KGHSH and CDR2 LQKENI. This CDR3 contains 13 residues. The V end was cut by 1 base, the J end by 3 bases, with 5 bases between. The CDR3 region has the DNA TGTGCCAGCTCACCACTTGAGACAGATACGCAGTATTTT. It yields the protein CASSPLETDTQYF.

This clone occurred a few times. This rearrangement joins TRBV29-1 to TRBJ1-2, with D maybe TRBD1 (5 bases). The CDR3 consists of 13 residues. CDR1 and CDR2 (germline): SQVTM, ANQGSEA. Trimming removed 4 bases from V and 8 bases from J, with 17 bases in between. The CDR3 bases are TGCAGCGTTGTAGGGGATGGGCTCGGAGGCTACACCTTC. Protein: CSVVGDGLGGYTF.

The chain combines TRBV25-1 with TRBJ1-2; the D gene is possibly TRBD1 (6 bases). The V gene's germline CDR1 is MGHDK and CDR2 SYGVNS. There are 14 residues in the CDR3. V gave up 5 bases and J gave up 7 bases, with 17 bases separating them. The CDR3, as DNA: TGTGCCAGCAGTTACGAGGGGGTTGTCGGTGGCTACACCTTC. It encodes CASSYEGVVGGYTF.

This clone was found once. The rearrangement uses TRBV4-3 and TRBJ2-5; no firm D call. This CDR3 contains 14 residues. Trimming left V 1 base short and J 4 bases short, with 10 bases between. Germline CDR1 and CDR2: LGHNA and YSLEER. The CDR3 protein is CASSQGLLGETQYF. The CDR3 DNA reads TGCGCCAGCAGCCAAGGGTTATTAGGAGAGACCCAGTACTTC.

The chain links TRBV9 to TRBJ2-2; D not certain. The ends were cut back, 0 bases at V and 4 bases at J, with 10 bases in the middle. CDR1 SGDLS and CDR2 YYNGEE come from the germline V gene. The CDR3 covers 15 residues. The CDR3 nucleotides are TGTGCCAGCAGCGTAGGATCGCGAGGCACCGGGGAGCTGTTTTTT. Protein product: CASSVGSRGTGELFF.

V is TRBV30 and J is TRBJ1-3; D is unclear. The CDR3 extends over 14 amino acids. Germline loops: CDR1 GTSNPN, CDR2 SVGIG (reference sequence). Trimming pared 0 bases from V and 4 bases from J, leaving 10 bases between. CDR3 region: CAWSVSLPGNTIYF. The CDR3 nucleotides are TGTGCCTGGAGTGTATCACTACCCGGAAACACCATATATTTT.

This chain joins TRBV2 and TRBJ2-7, with 8 positions matching TRBD2. The CDR3 is 12 amino acids. V shed 7 bases and J 6 bases; nucleotides not matched to a gene: 5. CDR1 and CDR2 from the germline V gene are SNHLY and FYNNEI. In nucleotides, the CDR3 is TGTGCCAGCACGGCGGGGGGCCCCGAGCAGTACTTC. This sequence encodes CASTAGGPEQYF.